The T cell receptor beta chain described here comes from a study of CD8 T cells in ankylosing spondylitis. TCRdb analysed the 5' RACE reads with MiXCR anew, one entry per CDR3 protein. The sample contains around 99,000 distinct CDR3 sequences, 7.5% to 9% of which appear only once. This clonotype occurred a few times. Antigen specificity is unknown. An end of the junction does not agree with germline; a read error may underlie this. Points from the study as a whole: Clones tied to disease were said to be significantly enriched in matched ankylosing spondylitis synovial fluid. A motif in TCR beta, a set of about 8 highly homologous variants, appeared characteristic of ankylosing spondylitis blood. Some motif variants were previously reported in reactive arthritis synovial fluid and blood. Disease-associated clonotypes exhibited CD8+ identity and were relatively infrequent in peripheral blood.

This CDR3 contains 12 residues. The germline V gene has CDR1 SGHKS and CDR2 YYEKEE (reference sequence). The rearrangement uses TRBV5-5 and TRBJ1-2, with 11 bases lining up with TRBD1. Sequencing was carried out using blood, either unsorted or a sorted T cell fraction (not recorded which). The clonotype originates from a male donor with ankylosing spondylitis or in good health (not recorded which). CDR3 coding DNA: TGTGTCAGCGGGACAGGGGGCTATGGCTACACCTTC. This codes for CVSGTGGYGYTF. The full variable domain, completed using reference TRBV5-5 and TRBJ1-2, is DAGVTQSPTHLIKTRGQQVTLRCSPISGHKSVSWYQQVLGQGPQFIFQYYEKEERGRGNFPDRFSARQFPNYSSELNVNALLLGDSALYLCVSGTGGYGYTFGSGTRLTVV.